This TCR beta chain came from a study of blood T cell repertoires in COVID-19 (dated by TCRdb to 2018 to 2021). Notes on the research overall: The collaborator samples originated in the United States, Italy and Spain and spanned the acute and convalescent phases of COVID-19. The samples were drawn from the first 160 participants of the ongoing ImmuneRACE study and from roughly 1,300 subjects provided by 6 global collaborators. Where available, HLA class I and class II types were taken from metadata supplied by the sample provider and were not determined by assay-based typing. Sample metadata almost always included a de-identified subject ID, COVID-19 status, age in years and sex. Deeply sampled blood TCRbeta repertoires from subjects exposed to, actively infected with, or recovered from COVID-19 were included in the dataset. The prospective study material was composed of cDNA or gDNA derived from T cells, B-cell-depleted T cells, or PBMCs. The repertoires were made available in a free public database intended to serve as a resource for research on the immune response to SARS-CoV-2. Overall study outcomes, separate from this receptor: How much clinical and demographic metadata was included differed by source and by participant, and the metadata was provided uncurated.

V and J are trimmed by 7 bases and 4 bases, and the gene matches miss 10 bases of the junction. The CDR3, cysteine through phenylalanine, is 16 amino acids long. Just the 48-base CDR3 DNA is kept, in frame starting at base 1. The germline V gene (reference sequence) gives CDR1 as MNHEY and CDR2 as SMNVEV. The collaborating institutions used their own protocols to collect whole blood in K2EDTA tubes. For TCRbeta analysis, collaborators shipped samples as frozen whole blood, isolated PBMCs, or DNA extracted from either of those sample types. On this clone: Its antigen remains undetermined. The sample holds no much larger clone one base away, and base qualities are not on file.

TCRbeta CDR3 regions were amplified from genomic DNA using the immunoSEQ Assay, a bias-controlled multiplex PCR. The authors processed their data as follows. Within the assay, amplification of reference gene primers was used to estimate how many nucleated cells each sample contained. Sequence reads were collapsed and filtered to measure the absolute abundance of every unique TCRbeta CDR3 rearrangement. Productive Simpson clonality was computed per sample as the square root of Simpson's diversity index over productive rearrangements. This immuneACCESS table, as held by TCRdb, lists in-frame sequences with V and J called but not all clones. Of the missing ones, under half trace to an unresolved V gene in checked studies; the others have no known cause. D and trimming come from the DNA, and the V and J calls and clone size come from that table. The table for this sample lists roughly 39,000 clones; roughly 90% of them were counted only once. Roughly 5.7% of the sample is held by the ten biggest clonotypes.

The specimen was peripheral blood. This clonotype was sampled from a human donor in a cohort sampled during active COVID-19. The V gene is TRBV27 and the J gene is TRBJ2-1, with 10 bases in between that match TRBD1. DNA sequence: TGTGCCAGCACCCCCCCTGACAGGGGGCTATACAATGAGCAGTTCTTC. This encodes CASTPPDRGLYNEQFF.